This TCR beta chain was retrieved from a study of identical twins. TCRdb re-analysed the 5' RACE reads in MiXCR, keeping a single row per CDR3 protein. Of 1.5 million to 2 million distinct CDR3 sequences in the sample, 25% to 35% were seen once. The sample holds many counts of this clonotype. The CDR3 has 15 residues. The V gene lost 3 bases and the J gene lost 0 bases, with 11 bases spanning the gap. CDR1 is MNHNS and CDR2 is SASEGT in the germline V gene. The receptor's source is a newborn girl in good health. The V and J genes are TRBV6-1 and TRBJ1-1, with no clear D. Material for sequencing was cord blood. The CDR3, as DNA: TGTGCCAGCAGTGAGTTGCGGGGTATGAACACTGAAGCTTTCTTT. Translated: CASSELRGMNTEAFF.